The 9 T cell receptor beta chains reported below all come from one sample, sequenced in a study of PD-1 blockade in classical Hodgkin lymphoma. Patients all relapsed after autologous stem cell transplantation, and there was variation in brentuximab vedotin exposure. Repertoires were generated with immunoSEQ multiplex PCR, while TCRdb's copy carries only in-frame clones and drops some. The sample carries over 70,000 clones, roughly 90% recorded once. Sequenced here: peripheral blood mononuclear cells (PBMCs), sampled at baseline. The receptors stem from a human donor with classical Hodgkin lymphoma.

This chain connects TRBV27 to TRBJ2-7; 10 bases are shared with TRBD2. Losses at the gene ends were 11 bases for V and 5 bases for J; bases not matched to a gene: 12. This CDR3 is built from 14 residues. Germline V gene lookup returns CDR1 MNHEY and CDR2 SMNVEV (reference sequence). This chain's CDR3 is CAPRGAGGPHEQYF. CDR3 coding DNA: TGTGCCCCCCGGGGAGCGGGAGGGCCCCACGAGCAGTACTTC.

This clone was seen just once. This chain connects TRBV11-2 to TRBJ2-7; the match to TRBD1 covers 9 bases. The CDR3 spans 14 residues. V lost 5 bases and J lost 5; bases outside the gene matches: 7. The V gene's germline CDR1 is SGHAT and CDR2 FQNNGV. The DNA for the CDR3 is TGTGCCAGCAGCGTTGGGACAGGGACCCACGAGCAGTACTTC. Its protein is CASSVGTGTHEQYF.

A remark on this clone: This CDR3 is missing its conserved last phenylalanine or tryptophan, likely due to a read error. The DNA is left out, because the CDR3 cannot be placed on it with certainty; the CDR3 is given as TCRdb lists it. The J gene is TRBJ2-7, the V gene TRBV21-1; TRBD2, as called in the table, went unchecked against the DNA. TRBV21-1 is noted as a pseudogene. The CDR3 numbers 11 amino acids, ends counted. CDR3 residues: CASSNRTSILL.

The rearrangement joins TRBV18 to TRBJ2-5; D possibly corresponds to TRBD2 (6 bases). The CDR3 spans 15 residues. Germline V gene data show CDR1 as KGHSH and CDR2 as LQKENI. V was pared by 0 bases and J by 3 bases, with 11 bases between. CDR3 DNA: TGTGCCAGCTCACCACCGGGAGGTGGGAAAGAGACCCAGTACTTC. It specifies CASSPPGGGKETQYF.

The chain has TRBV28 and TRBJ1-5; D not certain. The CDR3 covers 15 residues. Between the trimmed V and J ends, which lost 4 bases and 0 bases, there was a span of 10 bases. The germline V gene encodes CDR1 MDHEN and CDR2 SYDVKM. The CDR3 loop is CASSSYGDSNQPQHF. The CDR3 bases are TGTGCCAGCAGTTCCTACGGGGATAGCAATCAGCCCCAGCATTTT.

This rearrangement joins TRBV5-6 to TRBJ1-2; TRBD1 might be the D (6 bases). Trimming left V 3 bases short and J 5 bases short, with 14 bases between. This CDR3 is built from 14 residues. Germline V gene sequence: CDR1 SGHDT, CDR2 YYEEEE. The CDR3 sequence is CASSYPGAGYGYTF. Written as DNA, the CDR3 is TGTGCCAGCAGCTACCCAGGGGCTGGTTATGGCTACACCTTC. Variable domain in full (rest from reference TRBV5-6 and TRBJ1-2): DAGVTQSPTHLIKTRGQQVTLRCSPKSGHDTVSWYQQALGQGPQFIFQYYEEEERQRGNFPDRFSGHQFPNYSSELNVNALLLGDSALYLCASSYPGAGYGYTFGSGTRLTVV.

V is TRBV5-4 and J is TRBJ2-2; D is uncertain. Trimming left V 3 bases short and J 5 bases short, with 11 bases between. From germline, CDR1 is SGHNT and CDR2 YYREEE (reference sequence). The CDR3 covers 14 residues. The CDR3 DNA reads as TGTGCCAGCAGCTCGCTATGGTCAACCGGGGAGCTGTTTTTT. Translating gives CASSSLWSTGELFF.

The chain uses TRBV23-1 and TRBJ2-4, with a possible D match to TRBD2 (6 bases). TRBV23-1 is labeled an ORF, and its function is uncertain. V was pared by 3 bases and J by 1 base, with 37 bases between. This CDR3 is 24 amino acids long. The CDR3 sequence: CASSHPREDRERTSAPRAKNIQYF. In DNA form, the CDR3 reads TGCGCCAGCAGTCATCCGAGGGAGGACCGGGAGAGGACTTCGGCCCCCCGGGCCAAAAACATTCAGTACTTC.

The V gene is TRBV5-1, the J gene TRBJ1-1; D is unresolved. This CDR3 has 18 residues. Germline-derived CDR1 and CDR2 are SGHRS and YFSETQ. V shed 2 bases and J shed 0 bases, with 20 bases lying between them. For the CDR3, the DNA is TGCGCCAGCAGCTTACAAGGCCCTGGCTTCTCCATGAACACTGAAGCTTTCTTT. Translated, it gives CASSLQGPGFSMNTEAFF.